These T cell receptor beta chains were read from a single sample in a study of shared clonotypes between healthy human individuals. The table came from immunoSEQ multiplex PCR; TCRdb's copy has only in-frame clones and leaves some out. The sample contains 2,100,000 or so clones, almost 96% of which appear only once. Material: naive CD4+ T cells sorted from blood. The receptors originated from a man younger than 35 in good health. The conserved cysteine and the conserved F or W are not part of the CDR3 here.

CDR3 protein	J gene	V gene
AGENRDGYGYT	TRBJ1-2	TRBV19
ASSGDRVNYGYT	TRBJ1-2	TRBV18
ASSTTGGKGYLKQY	TRBJ2-7	TRBV7-9
ASSFDRVSGYT	TRBJ1-2	TRBV7-2
SAPSGRAQY	TRBJ2-5	TRBV20-1
ASSLLAGVGYT	TRBJ1-2	TRBV28
ASSPTLGEDGYT	TRBJ1-2	TRBV7-8
ASSAPGLALQY	TRBJ2-7	TRBV6-1
ASSYEAGGSYEQY	TRBJ2-7	TRBV6-6
ASKVQAVEYGYT	TRBJ1-2	TRBV2
AGKERDRGHEKLF	TRBJ1-4	TRBV2
ASSWDFSDTQY	TRBJ2-3	TRBV5-6
ASSLGETEAF	TRBJ1-1	TRBV7-9
AISESPVLGEQF	TRBJ2-1	TRBV10-3
ASRGQPATNEKLF	TRBJ1-4	TRBV5-1
ASTNPAGELF	TRBJ2-2	TRBV6-6
AISRIGGGTDTQY	TRBJ2-3	TRBV10-3
ASSLGQGASGELF	TRBJ2-2	TRBV5-4
ASRPGSTHTGELF	TRBJ2-2	TRBV5-1
ASSLEGGNYNEQF	TRBJ2-1	TRBV5-1
ASSYSRGGDYGYT	TRBJ1-2	TRBV6-5
ASSLGQNSNQPQH	TRBJ1-5	TRBV7-9
ASSSLGRTEAF	TRBJ1-1	TRBV7-2
ARLTRGEQY	TRBJ2-7	TRBV28
ASSLAPVANTGELF	TRBJ2-2	TRBV7-7
AWSGFTGQGYGYT	TRBJ1-2	TRBV30
ASSSGQSYNEQF	TRBJ2-1	TRBV9
ASSEGRGSGANVLT	TRBJ2-6	TRBV6-1
ASSFNFWAGYT	TRBJ1-2	TRBV28
ASTYTSMVTTGELF	TRBJ2-2	TRBV5-1
ASSGAWANTGELF	TRBJ2-2	TRBV2
ASTLDRAGNNEQF	TRBJ2-1	TRBV2
SIPGQGGRLNYGYT	TRBJ1-2	TRBV29-1
ASRGRDTEAF	TRBJ1-1	TRBV28
ASSQDRTRDNEQF	TRBJ2-1	TRBV4-1
ASSQEEGAGEQY	TRBJ2-7	TRBV4-3
ASTLYGTDTQY	TRBJ2-3	TRBV2
ATSRSGTSGRDEQF	TRBJ2-1	TRBV15
ASSLMPGHDYEQY	TRBJ2-7	TRBV7-3
ASSPRGQSPLH	TRBJ1-6	TRBV11-2
ASSAGVGTNEKLF	TRBJ1-4	TRBV9
ASSAFGQGAFQPQH	TRBJ1-5	TRBV27
ASMRRLVQETQY	TRBJ2-5	TRBV2
ASSNRGTAQY	TRBJ2-3	TRBV25-1
ASSPPVSRYEQY	TRBJ2-7	TRBV18
ASSSSGTASSGNTIY	TRBJ1-3	TRBV14
ASSEAAGNTGELF	TRBJ2-2	TRBV7-2
ASSLGRSLPNTEAF	TRBJ1-1	TRBV5-1
SAEGDSPLH	TRBJ1-6	TRBV20-1
ASSLSIGGKAEAF	TRBJ1-1	TRBV7-9
ASRRGTTGELF	TRBJ2-2	TRBV28
ASEGYNEQF	TRBJ2-1	TRBV6-5
ASSVGLTDTQY	TRBJ2-3	TRBV9
ASMAADSIVSGNTIY	TRBJ1-3	TRBV19
ASTRGKGAMNTEAF	TRBJ1-1	TRBV28
AIRQGESTEAF	TRBJ1-1	TRBV10-3
ASSGQGNSPLH	TRBJ1-6	TRBV10-2
SVEQLAGGAYEQF	TRBJ2-1	TRBV29-1
AWSPQRTSGRKGNTGELF	TRBJ2-2	TRBV30